The sequence of this TCR beta chain was determined in a study of tumor-infiltrating lymphocytes in primary liver carcinoma. The wider study: The five patients, who were men and women, ranged in age from 30 to 69 years. These were node-negative, non-metastatic T1-T3 tumors of 4.2 to 10 cm.

Using a constant-region primer together with ProtoScript II reverse transcriptase, TCR beta cDNA was made from roughly 540 ng of total RNA. Three nested multiplex PCR rounds, a slightly modified ARM-PCR, produced the libraries for TCR beta. The study ran its first two PCR rounds for roughly 11 cycles each, using TRBV1-TRBV30 forward primers and a C-beta reverse primer. One entry per CDR3 protein, called by TCRdb with MiXCR from the multiplex PCR reads. The table has 190,000 or so distinct CDR3 sequences, roughly 61% seen once; the top ten hold roughly 6.8%. Unsorted whole blood served as the source of blood RNA, and germline DNA was extracted as well. The germline CDR1 and CDR2 sequences are MDHEN and SYDVKM. V was trimmed by 7 bases and J by 10 bases, leaving 14 bases between them. The CDR3 spans 13 residues. General study points: It was tumor-adjacent and tumor-blood pairs that overlapped less than tumor region pairs did.

This clonotype was seen a few times. Its specificity is unknown. This clonotype was obtained from a woman aged 55-70 years with primary liver carcinoma and hepatitis B virus infection. The V call is TRBV28, the J call TRBJ1-6, with D possibly TRBD1 on 5 matching bases. Sequences were obtained from peripheral blood. CDR3 in DNA: TGTGCCAGCATGGGACGGAGGTACTCACCCCTCCACTTT. It yields the protein CASMGRRYSPLHF.